This TCR beta chain was captured in a study of blood T cell repertoires in COVID-19. The table came from immunoSEQ multiplex PCR; TCRdb's copy has only in-frame clones and leaves some out. The profile shows 390,000 or so clones, approximately 87% of them singletons. This clone has a single count. The sample contains more than one DNA sequence encoding this CDR3. Germline V gene lookup returns CDR1 SGHRS and CDR2 YFSETQ. This CDR3 has 11 residues. V was clipped by 4 bases and J by 2 bases, with 3 bases between them. V gene TRBV5-1 combines with J gene TRBJ1-1; no reliable D call. This TCR derives from a woman between 50 and 59 years old who had recovered from COVID-19. The sample comprised PBMCs or T cells enriched from blood (not recorded which). The CDR3 loop reads CASSQNTEAFF. CDR3 DNA sequence: TGCGCCAGCAGCCAAAACACTGAAGCTTTCTTT.